A selection of T cell receptor beta chains follows, all from one sample in a study of early T cells in non-severe SARS-CoV-2 infection. TCRdb reanalysed the 5' RACE reads using MiXCR and keeps one entry per CDR3 protein. The table includes about 35,000 distinct CDR3 sequences, 4.5% to 7% detected once. The starting material was whole blood, obtained at baseline. The source is an adult who was a healthcare worker with PCR-confirmed SARS-CoV-2 infection or an uninfected control (not recorded which). The CDR3 runs from the conserved cysteine through the conserved F or W. A D gene is named only where the DNA matches it firmly.

d_gene	v_gene	j_gene	CDR3aa
NA	TRBV7-2	TRBJ2-7	CASSTIYEQYF
NA	TRBV12-3/TRBV12-4	TRBJ1-4	CASSSRVGEKLFF
NA	TRBV3-1	TRBJ2-2	CASSQEIRARTGELFF
TRBD2	TRBV6-4	TRBJ2-1	CASSEGTSGVYNEQFF
NA	TRBV6-1	TRBJ2-1	CASSEDREGMDEQFF
NA	TRBV6-2/TRBV6-3	TRBJ1-2	CASGQSSNYGYTF
NA	TRBV10-3	TRBJ2-3	CAIRSRVNGGNTDTQYF
NA	TRBV20-1	TRBJ1-5	CSASGSHSNQPQHF
NA	TRBV7-9	TRBJ1-1	CASSSAAPRGTEAFF
TRBD1	TRBV11-2	TRBJ2-3	CASSFGTGGADTQYF
NA	TRBV3-1	TRBJ2-1	CASSRAQLRGNEQFF
TRBD2	TRBV20-1	TRBJ2-1	CSARDRLVAGDNEQFF
NA	TRBV18	TRBJ1-1	CASSEGRGSRNTEAFF
NA	TRBV20-1	TRBJ1-5	CSASPPPRLRNQPQHF
TRBD1	TRBV12-3/TRBV12-4	TRBJ1-2	CASSFAMTGTPYGYTF
NA	TRBV12-3/TRBV12-4	TRBJ1-1	CASSLEAGANTEAFF
NA	TRBV29-1	TRBJ2-7	CSGYERAYEQYF
NA	TRBV5-4	TRBJ1-2	CASSLGYWEGNYGYTF
NA	TRBV7-2	TRBJ1-1	CASSLQVNTEAFF
NA	TRBV11-2	TRBJ1-2	CASSFRGGYTF
NA	TRBV2	TRBJ2-2	CASSDFPTPGGELFF
TRBD1	TRBV12-3/TRBV12-4	TRBJ2-4	CASSWFRDRGISKNIQYF
TRBD2	TRBV15	TRBJ2-3	CATSRRRTSGNGVDTQYF
TRBD1	TRBV7-9	TRBJ2-2	CASQGQGGGAGELFF
TRBD1	TRBV12-3/TRBV12-4	TRBJ2-1	CASSGGQGAGEQFF
NA	TRBV9	TRBJ1-1	CASSVTGRLTEAFF
TRBD2	TRBV4-2	TRBJ2-3	CASSQVTSGSGRDTQYF
TRBD1	TRBV7-6	TRBJ2-7	CASSSTSVTGGYEQYF
NA	TRBV5-5	TRBJ1-5	CASSLGHLSNQPQHF
NA	TRBV7-2	TRBJ2-3	CASSLRGLPSDTQYF
NA	TRBV6-6	TRBJ2-1	CAIGAGGGSYNEQFF
NA	TRBV29-1	TRBJ1-3	CSAGTAGLGNTIYF
NA	TRBV12-3/TRBV12-4	TRBJ2-2	CASSLSGTLTGELFF
NA	TRBV20-1	TRBJ2-2	CSARGGSNTGELFF
NA	TRBV7-2	TRBJ2-7	CASSTIASYEQYF
TRBD2	TRBV11-3	TRBJ2-1	CASSSGSSGGGEQFF
NA	TRBV5-4	TRBJ2-5	CASSLAASDETQYF
NA	TRBV21-1	TRBJ1-2	CASKPGGASPNYGYTF
NA	TRBV7-2	TRBJ2-7	CASSRDSTTYEQYF
NA	TRBV12-3/TRBV12-4	TRBJ1-1	CASSLLELAEAFF
TRBD1	TRBV20-1	TRBJ2-3	CSVGQGGRPRTDTQYF
TRBD1	TRBV20-1	TRBJ1-1	CSARDMDRVFAEAFF
TRBD1	TRBV10-3	TRBJ1-2	CAISVGTGGSYGYTF
TRBD2	TRBV2	TRBJ2-5	CASNGGGTTQYF
NA	TRBV20-1	TRBJ1-3	CSASQGRSSGNTIYF
NA	TRBV2	TRBJ2-3	CASSETISGTQYF
NA	TRBV11-2	TRBJ2-1	CASSLERYNEQFF
NA	TRBV7-2	TRBJ2-2	CASSLVGTHGELFF
TRBD2	TRBV29-1	TRBJ2-5	CSAGLLAGETQYF
NA	TRBV19	TRBJ1-6	CASSIPGTNSPLHF
NA	TRBV5-1	TRBJ1-1	CASSPKWGENTEAFF
TRBD1	TRBV5-4	TRBJ1-1	CASVGTGQNTEAFF
NA	TRBV10-2	TRBJ1-1	CASSELSRNTEAFF